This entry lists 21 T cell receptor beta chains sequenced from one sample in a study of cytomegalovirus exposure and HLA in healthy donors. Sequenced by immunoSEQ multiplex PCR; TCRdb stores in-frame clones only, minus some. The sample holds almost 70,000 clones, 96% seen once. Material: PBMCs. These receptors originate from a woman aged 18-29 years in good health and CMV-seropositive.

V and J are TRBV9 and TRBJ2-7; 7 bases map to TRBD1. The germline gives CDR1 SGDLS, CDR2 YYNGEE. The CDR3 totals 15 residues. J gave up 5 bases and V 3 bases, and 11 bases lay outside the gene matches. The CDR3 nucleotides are TGTGCCAGCAGCGCACGGACAGGCTCCCTAAACGAGCAGTACTTC. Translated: CASSARTGSLNEQYF.

CDR3 amino acids: CASSLWDRGGEQYF. The CDR3 DNA sequence: TGTGCCAGCAGCTTATGGGACAGGGGGGGCGAGCAGTACTTC. The chain employs TRBV7-9 and TRBJ2-7, with 11 bases lining up with TRBD1. The CDR3 length is 14 residues. Germline CDR1 is SEHNR and CDR2 is FQNEAQ (reference sequence). After removal of 2 bases from V and 6 bases from J, the junction contained 3 bases not matched to a gene. The full variable domain, with the rest looked up from reference TRBV7-9 and TRBJ2-7, is DTGVSQNPRHKITKRGQNVTFRCDPISEHNRLYWYRQTLGQGPEFLTYFQNEAQLEKSRLLSDRFSAERPKGSFSTLEIQRTEQGDSAMYLCASSLWDRGGEQYFGPGTRLTVT.

The CDR3 spells CASSLVGLDTQYF. CDR3 sequence (DNA): TGTGCCAGCAGCTTAGTGGGGCTAGATACGCAGTATTTT. The genes are TRBV7-2 and TRBJ2-3; D is perhaps TRBD1 (5 bases). The CDR3 spans 13 residues. Deletions cut 1 base from V and 5 bases from J, with 7 bases between. CDR1 and CDR2 from the germline V gene are SGHTA and FQGNSA.

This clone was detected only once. In DNA form, the CDR3 reads TGTGCCAGTAGTATCGTGACAGGGGGCCCCGAGCAGTTCTTC. As protein: CASSIVTGGPEQFF. The chain recombines TRBV19 with TRBJ2-1; 10 bases align to TRBD1. The CDR3 runs 14 residues. V gave up 3 bases and J gave up 10 bases; unmatched junction bases: 6. Germline V gene sequence: CDR1 LNHDA, CDR2 SQIVND (reference sequence). Using reference TRBV19 and TRBJ2-1 for the parts outside the CDR3, the full variable domain is DGGITQSPKYLFRKEGQNVTLSCEQNLNHDAMYWYRQDPGQGLRLIYYSQIVNDFQKGDIAEGYSVSREKKESFPLTVTSAQKNPTAFYLCASSIVTGGPEQFFGPGTRLTVL.

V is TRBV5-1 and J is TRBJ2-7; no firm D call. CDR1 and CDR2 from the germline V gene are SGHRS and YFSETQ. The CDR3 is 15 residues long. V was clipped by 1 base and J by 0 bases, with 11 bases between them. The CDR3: CASSLLERSSYEQYF. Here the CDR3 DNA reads TGCGCCAGCAGCTTGTTAGAACGGAGCTCCTACGAGCAGTACTTC. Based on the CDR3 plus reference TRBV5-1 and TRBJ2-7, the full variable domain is KAGVTQTPRYLIKTRGQQVTLSCSPISGHRSVSWYQQTPGQGLQFLFEYFSETQRNKGNFPGRFSGRQFSNSRSEMNVSTLELGDSALYLCASSLLERSSYEQYFGPGTRLTVT.

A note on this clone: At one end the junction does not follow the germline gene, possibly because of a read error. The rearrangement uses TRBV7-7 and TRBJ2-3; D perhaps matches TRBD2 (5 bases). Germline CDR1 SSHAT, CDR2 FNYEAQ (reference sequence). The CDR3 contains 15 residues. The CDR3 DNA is TGTGCTAGCAGCGCGGACCCGAGGGGCACAGATACGCAGTATTTT. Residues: CASSADPRGTDTQYF.

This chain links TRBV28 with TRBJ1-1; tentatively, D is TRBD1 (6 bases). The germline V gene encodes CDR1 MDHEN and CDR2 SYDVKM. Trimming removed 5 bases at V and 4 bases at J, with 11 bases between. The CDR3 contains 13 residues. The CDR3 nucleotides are TGTGCCAGCAGTGGGGGGGCTGGCACTGAAGCTTTCTTT. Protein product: CASSGGAGTEAFF.

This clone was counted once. In DNA, the CDR3 is TGTGCCAGCAGCTTGGGGGACAGGGGATTTACTAATGAAAAACTGTTTTTT. Its protein is CASSLGDRGFTNEKLFF. The rearrangement links TRBV5-8 to TRBJ1-4; 10 nucleotides match TRBD1. After removal of 0 bases from V and 2 bases from J, the junction contained 4 bases not matched to a gene. Germline V CDR1 and CDR2: SGHTS, YDEGEE. The CDR3 runs to 17 residues.

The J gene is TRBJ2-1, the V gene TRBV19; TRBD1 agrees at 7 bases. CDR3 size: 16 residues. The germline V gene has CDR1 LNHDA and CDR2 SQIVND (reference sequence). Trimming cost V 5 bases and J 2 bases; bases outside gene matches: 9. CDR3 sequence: CASSRQGSGAYNEQFF. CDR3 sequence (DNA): TGTGCCAGTAGTCGACAGGGTTCTGGGGCCTACAATGAGCAGTTCTTC.

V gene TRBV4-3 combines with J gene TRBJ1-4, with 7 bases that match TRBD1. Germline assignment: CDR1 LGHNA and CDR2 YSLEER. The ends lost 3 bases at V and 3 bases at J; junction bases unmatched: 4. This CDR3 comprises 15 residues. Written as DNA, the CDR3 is TGCGCCAGCAGCCACGGACAGGCAGCTAATGAAAAACTGTTTTTT. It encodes CASSHGQAANEKLFF.

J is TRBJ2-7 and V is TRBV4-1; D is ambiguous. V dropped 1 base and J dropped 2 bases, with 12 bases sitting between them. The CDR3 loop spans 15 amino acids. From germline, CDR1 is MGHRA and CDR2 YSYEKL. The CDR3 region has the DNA TGCGCCAGCAGCCAAGGGAGTAGCAGCGCCTACGAGCAGTACTTC. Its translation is CASSQGSSSAYEQYF.

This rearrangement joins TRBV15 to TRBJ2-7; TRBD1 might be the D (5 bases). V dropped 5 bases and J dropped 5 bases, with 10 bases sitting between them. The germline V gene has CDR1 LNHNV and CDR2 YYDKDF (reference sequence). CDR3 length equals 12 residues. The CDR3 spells CATSGMTDEQYF. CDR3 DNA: TGTGCCACCAGCGGGATGACAGACGAGCAGTACTTC.

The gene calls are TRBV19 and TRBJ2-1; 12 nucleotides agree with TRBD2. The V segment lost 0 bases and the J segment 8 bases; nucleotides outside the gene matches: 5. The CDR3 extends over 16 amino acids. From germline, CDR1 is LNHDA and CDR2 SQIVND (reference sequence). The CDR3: CASSIERLAGGDEQFF. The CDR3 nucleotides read TGTGCCAGTAGTATAGAGAGGCTAGCGGGAGGGGATGAGCAGTTCTTC. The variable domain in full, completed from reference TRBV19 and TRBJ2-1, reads DGGITQSPKYLFRKEGQNVTLSCEQNLNHDAMYWYRQDPGQGLRLIYYSQIVNDFQKGDIAEGYSVSREKKESFPLTVTSAQKNPTAFYLCASSIERLAGGDEQFFGPGTRLTVL.

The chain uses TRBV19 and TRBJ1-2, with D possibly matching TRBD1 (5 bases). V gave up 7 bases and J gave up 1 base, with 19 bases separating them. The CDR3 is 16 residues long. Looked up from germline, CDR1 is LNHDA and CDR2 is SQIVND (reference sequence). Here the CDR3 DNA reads TGTGCCAGTAATAACCCTCCAGGGATCCGTAACTATGGCTACACCTTC. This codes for CASNNPPGIRNYGYTF.

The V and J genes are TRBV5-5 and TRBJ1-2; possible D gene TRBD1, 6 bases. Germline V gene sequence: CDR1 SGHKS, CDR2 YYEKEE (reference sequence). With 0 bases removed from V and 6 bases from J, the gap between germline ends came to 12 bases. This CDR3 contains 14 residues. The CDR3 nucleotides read TGTGCCAGCAGCTTGGGGGGGCGCGAAAATGGCTACACCTTC. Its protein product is CASSLGGRENGYTF. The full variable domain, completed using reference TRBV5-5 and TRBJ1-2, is DAGVTQSPTHLIKTRGQQVTLRCSPISGHKSVSWYQQVLGQGPQFIFQYYEKEERGRGNFPDRFSARQFPNYSSELNVNALLLGDSALYLCASSLGGRENGYTFGSGTRLTVV.

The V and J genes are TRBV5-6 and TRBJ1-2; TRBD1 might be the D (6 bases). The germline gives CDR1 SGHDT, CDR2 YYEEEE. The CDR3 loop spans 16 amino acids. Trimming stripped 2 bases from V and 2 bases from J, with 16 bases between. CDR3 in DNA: TGTGCCAGCAGCTTAACAGGGACAACCCTCAACTATGGCTACACCTTC. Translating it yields CASSLTGTTLNYGYTF. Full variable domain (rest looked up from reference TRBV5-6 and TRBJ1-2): DAGVTQSPTHLIKTRGQQVTLRCSPKSGHDTVSWYQQALGQGPQFIFQYYEEEERQRGNFPDRFSGHQFPNYSSELNVNALLLGDSALYLCASSLTGTTLNYGYTFGSGTRLTVV.

Here the CDR3 DNA reads TGTGCCAGCAGCGGGGGACAGGTCCGGCACGAGCAGTACTTC. It specifies CASSGGQVRHEQYF. This sequence joins TRBV5-4 and TRBJ2-7; 8 positions match TRBD1. With V trimmed by 4 bases and J by 5 bases, 8 bases remained unmatched. Germline V lookup: CDR1 SGHNT, CDR2 YYREEE (reference sequence). This CDR3 is 14 amino acids long.

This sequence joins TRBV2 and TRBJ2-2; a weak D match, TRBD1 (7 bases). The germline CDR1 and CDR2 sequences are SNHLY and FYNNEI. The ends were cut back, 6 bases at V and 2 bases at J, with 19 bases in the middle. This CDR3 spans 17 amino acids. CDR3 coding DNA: TGTGCCAGCAGGGGCATCCGCGGGACAGCTAACACCGGGGAGCTGTTTTTT. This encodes CASRGIRGTANTGELFF. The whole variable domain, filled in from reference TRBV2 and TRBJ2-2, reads EPEVTQTPSHQVTQMGQEVILRCVPISNHLYFYWYRQILGQKVEFLVSFYNNEISEKSEIFDDQFSVERPDGSNFTLKIRSTKLEDSAMYFCASRGIRGTANTGELFFGEGSRLTVL.

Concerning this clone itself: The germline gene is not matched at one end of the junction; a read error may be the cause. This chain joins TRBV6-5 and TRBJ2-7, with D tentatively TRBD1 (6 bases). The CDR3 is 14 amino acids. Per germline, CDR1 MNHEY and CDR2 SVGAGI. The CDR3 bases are TGTGCCACCAGTACAAGGGGGACCTCGGACGAGCAGTACTTC. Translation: CATSTRGTSDEQYF.

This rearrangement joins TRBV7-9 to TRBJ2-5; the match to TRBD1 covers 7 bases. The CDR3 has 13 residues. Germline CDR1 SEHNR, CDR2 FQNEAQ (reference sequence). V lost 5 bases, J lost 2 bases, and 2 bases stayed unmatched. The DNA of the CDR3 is TGTGCCAGCAGCCGGGGACAGCAAGAGACCCAGTACTTC. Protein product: CASSRGQQETQYF. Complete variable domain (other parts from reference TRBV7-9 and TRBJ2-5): DTGVSQNPRHKITKRGQNVTFRCDPISEHNRLYWYRQTLGQGPEFLTYFQNEAQLEKSRLLSDRFSAERPKGSFSTLEIQRTEQGDSAMYLCASSRGQQETQYFGPGTRLLVL.

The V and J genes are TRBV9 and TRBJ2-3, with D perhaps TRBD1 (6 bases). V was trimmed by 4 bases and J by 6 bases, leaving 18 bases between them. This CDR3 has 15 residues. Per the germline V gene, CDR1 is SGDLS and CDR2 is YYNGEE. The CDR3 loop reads CASSSLGGWRDTQYF. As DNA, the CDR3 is TGTGCCAGCAGCTCCCTAGGGGGATGGAGGGATACGCAGTATTTT.